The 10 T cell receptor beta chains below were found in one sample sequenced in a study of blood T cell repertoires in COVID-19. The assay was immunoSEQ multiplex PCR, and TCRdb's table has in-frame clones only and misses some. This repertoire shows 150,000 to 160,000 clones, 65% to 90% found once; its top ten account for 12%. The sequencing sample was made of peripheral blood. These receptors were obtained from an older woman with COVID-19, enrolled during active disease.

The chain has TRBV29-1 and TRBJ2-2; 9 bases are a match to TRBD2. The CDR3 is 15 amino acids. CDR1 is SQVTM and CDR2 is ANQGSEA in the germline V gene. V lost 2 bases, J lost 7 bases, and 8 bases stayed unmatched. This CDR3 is CSVERRGGVDGELFF. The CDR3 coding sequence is TGCAGCGTTGAACGGCGGGGGGGCGTTGACGGGGAGCTGTTTTTT.

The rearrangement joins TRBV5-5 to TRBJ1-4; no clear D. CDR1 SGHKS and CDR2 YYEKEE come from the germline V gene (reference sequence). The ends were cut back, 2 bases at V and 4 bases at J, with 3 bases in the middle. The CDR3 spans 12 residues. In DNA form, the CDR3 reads TGTGCCAGCAGCTTTCTTAATGAAAAACTGTTTTTT. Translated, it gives CASSFLNEKLFF.

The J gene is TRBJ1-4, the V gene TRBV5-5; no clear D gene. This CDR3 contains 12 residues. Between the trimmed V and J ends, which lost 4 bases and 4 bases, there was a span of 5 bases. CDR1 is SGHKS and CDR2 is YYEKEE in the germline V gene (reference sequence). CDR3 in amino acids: CASSPVNEKLFF. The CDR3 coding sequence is TGTGCCAGCAGCCCCGTTAATGAAAAACTGTTTTTT.

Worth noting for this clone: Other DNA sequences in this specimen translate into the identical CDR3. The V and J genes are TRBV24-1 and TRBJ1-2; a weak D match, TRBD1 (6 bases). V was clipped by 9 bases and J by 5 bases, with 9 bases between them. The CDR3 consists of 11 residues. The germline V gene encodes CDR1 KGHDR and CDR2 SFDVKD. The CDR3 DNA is TGTGCCACCTCTGACAGGTATGGCTACACCTTC. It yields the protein CATSDRYGYTF.

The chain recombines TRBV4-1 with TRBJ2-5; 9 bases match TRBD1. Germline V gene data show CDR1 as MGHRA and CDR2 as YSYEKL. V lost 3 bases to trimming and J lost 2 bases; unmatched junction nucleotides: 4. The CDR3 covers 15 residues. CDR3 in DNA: TGCGCCAGCAGCCAGGACAGGGGAATTCAAGAGACCCAGTACTTC. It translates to CASSQDRGIQETQYF.

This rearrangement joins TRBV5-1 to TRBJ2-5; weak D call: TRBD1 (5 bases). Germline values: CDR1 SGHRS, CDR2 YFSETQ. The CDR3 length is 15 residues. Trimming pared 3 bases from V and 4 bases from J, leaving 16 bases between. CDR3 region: CASSSTTRTTETQYF. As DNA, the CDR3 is TGCGCCAGCAGCTCAACTACTCGGACAACAGAGACCCAGTACTTC.

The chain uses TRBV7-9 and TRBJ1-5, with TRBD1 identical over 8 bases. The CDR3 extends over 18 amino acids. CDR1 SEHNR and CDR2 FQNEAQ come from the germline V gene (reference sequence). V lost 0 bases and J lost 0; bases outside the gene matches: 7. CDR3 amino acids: CASSLADREGVSNQPQHF. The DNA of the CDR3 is TGTGCCAGCAGCTTAGCGGACAGGGAGGGCGTTAGCAATCAGCCCCAGCATTTT. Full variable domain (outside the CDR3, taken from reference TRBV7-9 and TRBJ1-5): DTGVSQNPRHKITKRGQNVTFRCDPISEHNRLYWYRQTLGQGPEFLTYFQNEAQLEKSRLLSDRFSAERPKGSFSTLEIQRTEQGDSAMYLCASSLADREGVSNQPQHFGDGTRLSIL.

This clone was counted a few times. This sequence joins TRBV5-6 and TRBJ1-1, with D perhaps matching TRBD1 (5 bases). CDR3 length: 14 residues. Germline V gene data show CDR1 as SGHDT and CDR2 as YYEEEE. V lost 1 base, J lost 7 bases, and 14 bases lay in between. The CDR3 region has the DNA TGTGCCAGCAGCTTGTGGGGCAGCTCTAATGAAGCTTTCTTT. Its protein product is CASSLWGSSNEAFF.

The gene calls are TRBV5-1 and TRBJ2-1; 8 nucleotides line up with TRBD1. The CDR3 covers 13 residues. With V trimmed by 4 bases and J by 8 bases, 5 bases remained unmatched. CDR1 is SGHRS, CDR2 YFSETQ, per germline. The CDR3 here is CASSLQGVHEQFF. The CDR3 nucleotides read TGCGCCAGCAGCCTACAGGGGGTGCATGAGCAGTTCTTC.

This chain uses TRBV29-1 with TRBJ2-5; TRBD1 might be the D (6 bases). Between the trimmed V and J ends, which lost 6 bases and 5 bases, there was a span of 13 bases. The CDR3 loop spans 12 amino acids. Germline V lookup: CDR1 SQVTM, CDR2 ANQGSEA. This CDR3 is CSVWGPTETQYF. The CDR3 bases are TGCAGCGTGTGGGGGCCTACCGAGACCCAGTACTTC.